This T cell receptor (beta chain) emerged from a study of brain T cells in children with intractable seizures. Germline values: CDR1 SGHDT, CDR2 YYEEEE. This CDR3 comprises 19 residues. The trim removed 3 bases at V and 6 bases at J, leaving 19 bases unmatched. Produced via immunoSEQ multiplex PCR; TCRdb's table is partial and in-frame only. The sample includes some 62,000 clones, about 96% of them seen just once. V gene TRBV5-6 combines with J gene TRBJ2-1; 9 bases line up with TRBD2. This receptor was identified in a boy under three years old with focal cortical dysplasia and intractable seizures. The sample was peripheral blood, taken at surgery. CDR3 sequence: CASSWAFPSGDTPCNEQFF. CDR3 nucleotides: TGTGCCAGCAGCTGGGCCTTCCCTAGCGGGGACACTCCCTGCAATGAGCAGTTCTTC.